Below are 8 T cell receptor beta chains sequenced from a single sample in a study of control samples from healthy donors and cancer patients. TCRdb keeps only in-frame clones here, not all; method: immunoSEQ multiplex PCR. This sample carries approximately 86,000 clones, 93% of them seen once, and the ten largest clones take about 1.5%. Sequenced sample: blood. Receptor source: a woman aged 25 to 39 in good health.

This chain connects TRBV2 to TRBJ2-2; TRBD2 aligns across 11 bases. Losses at the gene ends were 4 bases for V and 2 bases for J; bases not matched to a gene: 0. Germline V gene lookup returns CDR1 SNHLY and CDR2 FYNNEI. This CDR3 comprises 15 residues. This chain's CDR3 is CASSGLAGNTGELFF. In nucleotides, the CDR3 is TGTGCCAGCAGTGGACTAGCGGGAAACACCGGGGAGCTGTTTTTT. Complete variable domain (other parts from reference TRBV2 and TRBJ2-2): EPEVTQTPSHQVTQMGQEVILRCVPISNHLYFYWYRQILGQKVEFLVSFYNNEISEKSEIFDDQFSVERPDGSNFTLKIRSTKLEDSAMYFCASSGLAGNTGELFFGEGSRLTVL.

V usage is TRBV15 and J usage is TRBJ1-3; TRBD1 matches at 8 bases. V gave up 8 bases and J gave up 4 bases; unmatched junction bases: 10. The CDR3 totals 15 residues. Germline-derived CDR1 and CDR2 are LNHNV and YYDKDF (reference sequence). The CDR3 sequence: CATRTGRSAGNTIYF. CDR3 in DNA: TGTGCCACCCGGACAGGGCGAAGTGCAGGAAACACCATATATTTT.

This sequence joins TRBV18 and TRBJ1-1, with D unclear. V gave up 3 bases and J gave up 6 bases, with 14 bases separating them. The germline CDR1 and CDR2 sequences are KGHSH and LQKENI. The CDR3 is 14 amino acids. The CDR3 region is CASSPTEGRAEAFF. The CDR3 DNA is TGTGCCAGCTCACCCACGGAGGGCCGGGCTGAAGCTTTCTTT. Variable domain in full (rest from reference TRBV18 and TRBJ1-1): NAGVMQNPRHLVRRRGQEARLRCSPMKGHSHVYWYRQLPEEGLKFMVYLQKENIIDESGMPKERFSAEFPKEGPSILRIQQVVRGDSAAYFCASSPTEGRAEAFFGQGTRLTVV.

The V gene is TRBV6-1, the J gene TRBJ1-5; D unclear. V lost 0 bases to trimming and J lost 9 bases, with 15 bases between them. Germline CDR1 is MNHNS and CDR2 is SASEGT. The CDR3 extends over 15 amino acids. CDR3 sequence: CASSEASPGRTPQHF. In DNA form, the CDR3 reads TGTGCCAGCAGTGAAGCTAGTCCGGGGAGAACGCCCCAGCATTTT.

The V and J genes are TRBV2 and TRBJ1-1; 7 positions agree with TRBD1. V was clipped by 6 bases and J by 1 base; unmatched bases: 2. CDR3 length equals 13 residues. CDR1 and CDR2 from the germline V gene are SNHLY and FYNNEI. Here the CDR3 reads CASRGDRNTEAFF. The CDR3 nucleotides read TGTGCCAGCAGGGGGGACAGGAACACTGAAGCTTTCTTT.

This clone was recorded once. The genes are TRBV3-1 (or the pseudogene TRBV3-2) and TRBJ1-2; 7 bases line up with TRBD1. This CDR3 has 13 amino acids. CDR1 is LGHDT, CDR2 YNNKEL, per germline (reference sequence). The junction had 3 bases not matched to a gene; V was cut back by 3 bases and J by 5 bases. This CDR3 reads CASSQGDRYGYTF. As DNA, the CDR3 is TGTGCCAGCAGCCAGGGGGACAGATATGGCTACACCTTC.

V is TRBV11-2 and J is TRBJ2-2; 12 nucleotides agree with TRBD2. Trimming at V came to 5 bases and at J to 1 base, leaving 5 bases not matched to a gene. This CDR3 region has 17 residues. The germline V gene has CDR1 SGHAT and CDR2 FQNNGV. The CDR3 DNA reads TGTGCCAGCAGCACGCGGACTAGCGGGGTGAACACCGGGGAGCTGTTTTTT. As protein: CASSTRTSGVNTGELFF.

V usage is TRBV21-1 and J usage is TRBJ1-3; the table's D call of TRBD1 was not tested on the DNA. TRBV21-1 is assigned pseudogene status. The CDR3 is made up of 17 amino acids. CDR3 sequence reads: CASSTLQGDVPGNTIYF. The CDR3 DNA is TGTGCCAGCAGCACCCTACAGGGGGATGTGCCTGGAAACACCATATATTTT.